This TCR beta chain was identified in a study of vaccination and CD4 T cells after COVID-19. Study information: Between diagnosis and the drawing of post-COVID samples lay a median approximately 94 days (range 35 to 161). Study-level points and caveats: Spike mono-reactivity was found in 304 of 307 vaccine-specific clones from convalescent patients. Convalescent patients were relatively few, and early post-infection timepoints were missing.

Scientists ran DNA taken from cultured CD4+ T cells through the Oncomine TCR Beta short-read assay for sequencing. TCRdb reanalysed the PCR reads using MiXCR and keeps one entry per CDR3 protein. The sample contains about 10,000 distinct CDR3 sequences, 50% to 60% of which appear only once. The CDR3 covers 13 residues. The V gene's germline CDR1 is DFQATT and CDR2 SNEGSKA (reference sequence). V lost 6 bases, J lost 3 bases, and 14 bases lay in between. Described treatment: roughly 11-day PBMC culture with coronavirus spike peptide pools or control peptides (ViraFEST assay). Concerning this clonotype: The antigen is not known.

The chain uses TRBV20-1 and TRBJ1-2; no clear D gene. This TCR was recovered from a human donor who had recovered from COVID-19. The sequencing sample was made of CD4+ T cells from blood, cultured in vitro. The CDR3 DNA reads TGCAGTGCCCCCTCTAGGGAGGACTATGGCTACACCTTC. It codes for CSAPSREDYGYTF.